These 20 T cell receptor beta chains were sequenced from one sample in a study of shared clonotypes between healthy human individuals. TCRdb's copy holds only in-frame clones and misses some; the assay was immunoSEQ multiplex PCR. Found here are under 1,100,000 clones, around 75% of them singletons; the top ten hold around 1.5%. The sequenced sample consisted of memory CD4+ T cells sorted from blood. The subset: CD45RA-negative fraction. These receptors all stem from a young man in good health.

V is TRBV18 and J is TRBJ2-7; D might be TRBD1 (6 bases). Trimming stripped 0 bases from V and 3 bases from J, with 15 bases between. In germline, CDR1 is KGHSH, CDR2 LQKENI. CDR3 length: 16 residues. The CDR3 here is CASSPPWDNAGYEQYF. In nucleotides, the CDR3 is TGTGCCAGCTCACCACCCTGGGACAATGCGGGCTACGAGCAGTACTTC.

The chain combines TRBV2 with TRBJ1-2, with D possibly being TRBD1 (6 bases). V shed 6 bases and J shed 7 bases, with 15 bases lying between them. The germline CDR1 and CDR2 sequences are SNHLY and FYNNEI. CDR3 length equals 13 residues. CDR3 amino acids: CASRDEGGSGYTF. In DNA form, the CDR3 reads TGTGCCAGCAGAGATGAGGGGGGTAGTGGCTACACCTTC.

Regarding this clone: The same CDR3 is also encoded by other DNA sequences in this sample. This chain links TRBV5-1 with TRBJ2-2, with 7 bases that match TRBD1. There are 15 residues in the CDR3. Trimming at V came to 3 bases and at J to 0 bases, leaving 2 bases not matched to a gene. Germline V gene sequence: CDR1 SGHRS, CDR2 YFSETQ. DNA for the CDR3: TGCGCCAGCAGCTCCGGGACAGCGAACACCGGGGAGCTGTTTTTT. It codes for CASSSGTANTGELFF.

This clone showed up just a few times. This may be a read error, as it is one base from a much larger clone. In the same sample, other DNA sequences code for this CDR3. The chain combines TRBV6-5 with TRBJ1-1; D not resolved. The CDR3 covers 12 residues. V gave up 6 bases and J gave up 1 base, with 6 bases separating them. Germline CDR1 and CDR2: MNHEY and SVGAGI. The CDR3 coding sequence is TGTGCCAGCAGCCGGGGGAACACTGAAGCTTTCTTT. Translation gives CASSRGNTEAFF.

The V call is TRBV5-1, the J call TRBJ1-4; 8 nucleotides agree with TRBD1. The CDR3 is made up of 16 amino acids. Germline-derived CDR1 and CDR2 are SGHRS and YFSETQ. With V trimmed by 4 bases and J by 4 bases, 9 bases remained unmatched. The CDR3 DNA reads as TGCGCCAGCAGCCCAGGGGGCACCCGTAATAATGAAAAACTGTTTTTT. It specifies CASSPGGTRNNEKLFF.

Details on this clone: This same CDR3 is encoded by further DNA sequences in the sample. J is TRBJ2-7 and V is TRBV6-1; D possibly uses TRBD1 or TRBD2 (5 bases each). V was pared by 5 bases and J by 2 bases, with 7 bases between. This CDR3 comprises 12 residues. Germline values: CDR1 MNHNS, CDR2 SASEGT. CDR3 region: CASSPGPYEQYF. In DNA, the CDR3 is TGTGCCAGCAGTCCGGGACCCTACGAGCAGTACTTC.

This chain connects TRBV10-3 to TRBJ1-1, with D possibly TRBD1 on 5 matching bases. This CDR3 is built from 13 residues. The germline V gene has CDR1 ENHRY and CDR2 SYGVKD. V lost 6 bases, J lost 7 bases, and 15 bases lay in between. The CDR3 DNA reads TGTGCCATCAGGGACAAGGGTGCTGGTGAAGCTTTCTTT. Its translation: CAIRDKGAGEAFF.

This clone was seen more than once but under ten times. CDR3 sequence: CASSILAGVVNEQFF. CDR3 sequence (DNA): TGTGCCAGCAGCATATTAGCGGGAGTAGTAAATGAGCAGTTCTTC. J is TRBJ2-1 and V is TRBV5-4; 9 bases agree with TRBD2. CDR3 length equals 15 residues. The V segment lost 4 bases and the J segment 7 bases; nucleotides outside the gene matches: 9. CDR1 and CDR2 (germline): SGHNT, YYREEE (reference sequence).

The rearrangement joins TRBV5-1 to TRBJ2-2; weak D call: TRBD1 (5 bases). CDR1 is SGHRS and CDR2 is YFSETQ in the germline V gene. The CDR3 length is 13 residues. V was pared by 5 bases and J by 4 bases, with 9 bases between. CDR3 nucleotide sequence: TGCGCCAGCAGATACGACAGCACCGGGGAGCTGTTTTTT. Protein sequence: CASRYDSTGELFF.

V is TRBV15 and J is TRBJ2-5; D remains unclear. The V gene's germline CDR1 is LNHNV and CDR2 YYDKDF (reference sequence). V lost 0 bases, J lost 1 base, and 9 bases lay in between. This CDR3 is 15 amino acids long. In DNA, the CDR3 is TGTGCCACCAGCAGAGATAACCGGCCCCAAGAGACCCAGTACTTC. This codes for CATSRDNRPQETQYF.

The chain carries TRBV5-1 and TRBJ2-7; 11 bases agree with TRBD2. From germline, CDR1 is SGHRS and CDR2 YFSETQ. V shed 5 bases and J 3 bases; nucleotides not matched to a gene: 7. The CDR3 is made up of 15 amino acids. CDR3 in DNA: TGCGCCAGCAGTTCCCTAGCGGGGGGAGACTACGAGCAGTACTTC. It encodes CASSSLAGGDYEQYF. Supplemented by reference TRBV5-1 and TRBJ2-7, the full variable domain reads KAGVTQTPRYLIKTRGQQVTLSCSPISGHRSVSWYQQTPGQGLQFLFEYFSETQRNKGNFPGRFSGRQFSNSRSEMNVSTLELGDSALYLCASSSLAGGDYEQYFGPGTRLTVT.

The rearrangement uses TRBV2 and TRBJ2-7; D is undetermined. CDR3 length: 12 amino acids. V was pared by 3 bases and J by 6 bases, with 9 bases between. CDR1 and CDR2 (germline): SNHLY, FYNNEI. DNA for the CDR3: TGTGCCAGCAGTGAGCTGGGTGGCGAGCAGTACTTC. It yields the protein CASSELGGEQYF.

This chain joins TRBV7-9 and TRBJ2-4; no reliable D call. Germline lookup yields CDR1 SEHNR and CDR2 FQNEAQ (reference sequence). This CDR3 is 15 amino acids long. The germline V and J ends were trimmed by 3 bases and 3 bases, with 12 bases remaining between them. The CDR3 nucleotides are TGTGCCAGCAGCTTCGAGCAAGTGGGCAAAAACATTCAGTACTTC. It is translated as CASSFEQVGKNIQYF.

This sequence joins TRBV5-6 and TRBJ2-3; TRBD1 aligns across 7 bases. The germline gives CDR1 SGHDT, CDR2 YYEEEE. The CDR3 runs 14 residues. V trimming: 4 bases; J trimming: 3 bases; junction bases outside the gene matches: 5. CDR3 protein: CASSITGVTDTQYF. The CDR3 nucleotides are TGTGCCAGCAGCATAACAGGGGTGACAGATACGCAGTATTTT. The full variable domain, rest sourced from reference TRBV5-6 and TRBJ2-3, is DAGVTQSPTHLIKTRGQQVTLRCSPKSGHDTVSWYQQALGQGPQFIFQYYEEEERQRGNFPDRFSGHQFPNYSSELNVNALLLGDSALYLCASSITGVTDTQYFGPGTRLTVL.

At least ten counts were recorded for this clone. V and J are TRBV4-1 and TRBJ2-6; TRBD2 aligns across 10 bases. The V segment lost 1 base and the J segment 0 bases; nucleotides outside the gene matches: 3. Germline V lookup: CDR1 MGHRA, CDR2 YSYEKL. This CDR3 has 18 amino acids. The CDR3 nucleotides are TGCGCCAGCAGCCAAGTCCAGCGGGGGGGCTCTGGGGCCAACGTCCTGACTTTC. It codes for CASSQVQRGGSGANVLTF.

The CDR3 DNA follows: TGTGCCAGCAGCCAACGGCCGTTTACTAGCGGGGGGGATGCCGAGCAGTACTTC. Translated, it gives CASSQRPFTSGGDAEQYF. The V and J genes are TRBV7-6 and TRBJ2-7; 13 positions match TRBD2. J lost 6 bases, V lost 5 bases, and 16 bases had no gene match. The CDR3 is made up of 18 amino acids. Germline V lookup: CDR1 SGHVS, CDR2 FNYEAQ. Supplemented by reference TRBV7-6 and TRBJ2-7, the full variable domain reads GAGVSQSPRYKVTKRGQDVALRCDPISGHVSLYWYRQALGQGPEFLTYFNYEAQQDKSGLPNDRFSAERPEGSISTLTIQRTEQRDSAMYRCASSQRPFTSGGDAEQYFGPGTRLTVT.

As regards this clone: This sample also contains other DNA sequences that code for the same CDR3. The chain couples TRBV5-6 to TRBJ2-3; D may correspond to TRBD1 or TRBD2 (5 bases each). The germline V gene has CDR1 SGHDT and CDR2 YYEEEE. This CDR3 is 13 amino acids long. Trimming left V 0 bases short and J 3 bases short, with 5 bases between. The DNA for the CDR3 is TGTGCCAGCAGCTTGGGGGGGACAGATACGCAGTATTTT. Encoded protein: CASSLGGTDTQYF.

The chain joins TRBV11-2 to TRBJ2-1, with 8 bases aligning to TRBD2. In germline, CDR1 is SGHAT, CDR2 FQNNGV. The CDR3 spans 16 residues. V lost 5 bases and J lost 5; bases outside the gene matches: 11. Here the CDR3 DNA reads TGTGCCAGCAGCGCCCTGAAGCGGGAGATGGACAATGAGCAGTTCTTC. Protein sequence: CASSALKREMDNEQFF.

DNA for the CDR3: TGTGCCTCTAAGGCTCTGGGCACTGAAGCTTTCTTT. As protein: CASKALGTEAFF. The J gene is TRBJ1-1, the V gene TRBV7-2; D is undetermined. The CDR3 has 12 residues. The germline V and J ends were trimmed by 11 bases and 4 bases, with 14 bases remaining between them. Per germline, CDR1 SGHTA and CDR2 FQGNSA.

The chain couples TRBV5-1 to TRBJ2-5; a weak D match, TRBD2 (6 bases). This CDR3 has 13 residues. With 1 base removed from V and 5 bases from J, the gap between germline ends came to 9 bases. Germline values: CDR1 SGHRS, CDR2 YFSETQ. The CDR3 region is CASSLFGGETQYF. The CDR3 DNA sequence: TGCGCCAGCAGCTTGTTCGGAGGGGAGACCCAGTACTTC.